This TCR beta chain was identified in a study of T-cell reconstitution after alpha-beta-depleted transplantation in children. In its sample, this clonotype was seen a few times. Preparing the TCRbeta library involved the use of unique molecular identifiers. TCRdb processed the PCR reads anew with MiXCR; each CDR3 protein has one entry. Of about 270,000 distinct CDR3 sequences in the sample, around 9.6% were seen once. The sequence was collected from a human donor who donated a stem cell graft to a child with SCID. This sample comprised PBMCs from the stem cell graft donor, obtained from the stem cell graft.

The CDR3 region has the DNA TGCGCCAGCAGCTCGCGGGGGGGCAGAGAAGAGACCCAGTACTTC. Translation: CASSSRGGREETQYF. The rearrangement uses TRBV5-1 and TRBJ2-5; TRBD2 aligns across 9 bases. Germline lookup yields CDR1 SGHRS and CDR2 YFSETQ. Unmatched junction bases numbered 6, after V lost 3 bases and J lost 3 bases. The CDR3 spans 15 residues.